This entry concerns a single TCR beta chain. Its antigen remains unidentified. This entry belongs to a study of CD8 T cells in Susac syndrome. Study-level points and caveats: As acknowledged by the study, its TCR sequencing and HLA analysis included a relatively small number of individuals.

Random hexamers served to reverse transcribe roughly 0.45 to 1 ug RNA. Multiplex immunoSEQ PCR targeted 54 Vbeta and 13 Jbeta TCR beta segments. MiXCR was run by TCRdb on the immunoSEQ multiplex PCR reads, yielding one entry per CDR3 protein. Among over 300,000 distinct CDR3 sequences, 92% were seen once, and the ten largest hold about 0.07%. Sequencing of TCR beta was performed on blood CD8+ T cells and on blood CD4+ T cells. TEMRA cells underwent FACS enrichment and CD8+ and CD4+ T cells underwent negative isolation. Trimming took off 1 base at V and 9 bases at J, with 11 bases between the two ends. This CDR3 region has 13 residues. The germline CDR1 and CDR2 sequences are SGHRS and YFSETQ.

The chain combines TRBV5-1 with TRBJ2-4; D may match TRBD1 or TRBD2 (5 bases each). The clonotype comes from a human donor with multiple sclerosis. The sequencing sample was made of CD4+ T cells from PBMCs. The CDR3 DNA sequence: TGCGCCAGCAGCTTGTTGGTTGGGGGCATTCAGTACTTC. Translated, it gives CASSLLVGGIQYF.